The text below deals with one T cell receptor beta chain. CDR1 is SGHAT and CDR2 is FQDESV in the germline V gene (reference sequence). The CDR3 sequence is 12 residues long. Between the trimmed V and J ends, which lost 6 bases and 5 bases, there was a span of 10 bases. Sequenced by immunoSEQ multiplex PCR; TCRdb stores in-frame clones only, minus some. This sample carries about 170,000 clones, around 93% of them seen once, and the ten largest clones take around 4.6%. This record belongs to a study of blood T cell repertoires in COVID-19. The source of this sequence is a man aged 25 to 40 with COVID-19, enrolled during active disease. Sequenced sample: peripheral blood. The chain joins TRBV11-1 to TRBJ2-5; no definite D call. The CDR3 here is CASSAFEETQYF. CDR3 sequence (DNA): TGTGCCAGCAGTGCTTTTGAGGAGACCCAGTACTTC.